Described below is a single T cell receptor (beta chain) sequence and its context. Its antigen is not identified. This record belongs to a study of T-cell reconstitution after alpha-beta-depleted transplantation in children. Study conclusions and caveats: About two months after transplant, alpha-beta T cells reportedly came from several hundred expanded graft clones.

This CDR3 is 15 amino acids long. Germline V CDR1 and CDR2: KGHDR, SFDVKD. The V and J ends lost 4 bases and 9 bases, in that order; junction bases with no gene match: 7. The TCRbeta library incorporated unique molecular identifiers. Using its own MiXCR run on the PCR reads, TCRdb lists one record per CDR3 protein. Found here are 610,000 or so distinct CDR3 sequences, approximately 30% of them singletons; the top ten hold 30% to 40%. The sequencing here drew on PBMCs, taken before TCRalphabeta/CD19-depleted stem cell transplant. The chain uses TRBV24-1 and TRBJ2-1, with 11 bases fitting TRBD2. The sequence derives from a boy in the first two years of life with Wiskott-Aldrich syndrome, due to receive a stem cell transplant. The CDR3 loop is CATSETSGRIAEQFF. CDR3 bases: TGTGCCACCAGTGAAACTAGCGGGAGAATCGCTGAGCAGTTCTTC.